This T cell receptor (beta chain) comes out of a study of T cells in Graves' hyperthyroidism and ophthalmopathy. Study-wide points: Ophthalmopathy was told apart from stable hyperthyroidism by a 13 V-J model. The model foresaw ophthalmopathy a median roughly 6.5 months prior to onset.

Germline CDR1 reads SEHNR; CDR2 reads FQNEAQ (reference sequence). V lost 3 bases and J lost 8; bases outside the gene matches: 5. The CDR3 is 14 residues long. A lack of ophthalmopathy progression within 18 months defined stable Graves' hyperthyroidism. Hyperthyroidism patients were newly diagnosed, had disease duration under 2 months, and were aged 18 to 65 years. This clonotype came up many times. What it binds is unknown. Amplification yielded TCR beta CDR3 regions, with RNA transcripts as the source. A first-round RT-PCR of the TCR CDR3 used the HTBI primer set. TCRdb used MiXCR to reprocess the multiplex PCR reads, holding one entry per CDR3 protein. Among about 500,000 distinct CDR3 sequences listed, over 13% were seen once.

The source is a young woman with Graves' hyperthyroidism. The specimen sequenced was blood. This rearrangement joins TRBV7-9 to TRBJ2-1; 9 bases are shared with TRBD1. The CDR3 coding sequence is TGTGCCAGCAGCTTCGGACAGGGGCTAGATGAGCAGTTCTTC. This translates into CASSFGQGLDEQFF.